This T cell receptor (beta chain) was recorded in a study of immune heterogeneity within non-small cell lung tumors. This clonotype has ten or more counts. Multiplex PCR with 32 V and 13 J primers amplified TCR beta CDR3. MiXCR was run by TCRdb on the multiplex PCR reads, yielding one entry per CDR3 protein. The sample gives about 15,000 distinct CDR3 sequences, 30% to 35% of which show up once; roughly 15% is in the top ten. Bulk tumor genomic DNA, roughly 600 ng per sample, was used as template. Every primary tumor yielded several biopsies, spaced far apart, that were taken during surgery. Each patient presented with untreated, newly diagnosed non-small cell lung cancer and received curative surgery. The receptor was derived from a woman between 45 and 60 years old with non-small cell lung cancer. The sample taken for sequencing was lung tumor tissue.

The CDR3 spells CSAILSLGGRYNEQFF. The CDR3 DNA sequence: TGCAGTGCTATTCTCTCTCTCGGGGGGAGATACAATGAGCAGTTCTTC. The chain couples TRBV20-1 to TRBJ2-1; 7 bases fit TRBD2. The germline V gene encodes CDR1 DFQATT and CDR2 SNEGSKA (reference sequence). Germline trimming cut 4 bases from V and 4 bases from J; bases unmatched to any gene: 13. The CDR3 covers 16 residues.